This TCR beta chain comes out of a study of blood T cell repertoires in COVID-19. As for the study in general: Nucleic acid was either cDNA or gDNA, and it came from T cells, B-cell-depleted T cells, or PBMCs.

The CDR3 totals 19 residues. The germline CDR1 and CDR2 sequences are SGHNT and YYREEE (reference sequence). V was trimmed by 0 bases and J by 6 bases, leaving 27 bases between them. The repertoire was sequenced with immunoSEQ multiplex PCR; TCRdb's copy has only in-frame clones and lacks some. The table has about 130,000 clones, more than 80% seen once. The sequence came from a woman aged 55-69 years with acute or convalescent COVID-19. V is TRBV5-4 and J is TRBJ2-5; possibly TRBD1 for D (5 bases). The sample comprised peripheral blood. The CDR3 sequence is CASSLESSPRGSKTKTQYF. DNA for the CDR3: TGTGCCAGCAGCTTGGAAAGTAGCCCAAGGGGAAGCAAGACGAAGACCCAGTACTTC.